Sequencing of this T cell receptor beta chain was carried out in a study of T cells in Graves' hyperthyroidism and ophthalmopathy. Study background: The initial diagnosis was the point when peripheral blood was collected, ahead of any treatment.

TCR beta CDR3 regions were amplified from RNA transcripts. HTBI primers were used for first-round RT-PCR of the TCR CDR3. TCRdb passed the multiplex PCR reads through MiXCR, listing each CDR3 protein once. The sample contains 270,000 or so distinct CDR3 sequences, less than 30% of which appear only once. V gave up 5 bases and J gave up 8 bases, with 12 bases separating them. Germline values: CDR1 GTSNPN, CDR2 SVGIG (reference sequence). CDR3 length: 11 amino acids. Recently diagnosed hyperthyroidism of less than 2 months' duration affected patients aged 18 to 65. Clinical symptoms, serum thyroxine, TRAb, thyroid ultrasound and orbital computed tomography established diagnosis. The study collected blood at first hyperthyroidism diagnosis, before any ophthalmopathy symptoms arose. This clonotype was picked up many times.

The clonotype comes from a man aged 35 to 55 with Graves' hyperthyroidism that later progressed to Graves' ophthalmopathy. V and J are TRBV30 and TRBJ1-2; D is possibly TRBD1 (5 bases). Sequencing used blood. The chain's CDR3 is CAWGTLGGYTF. CDR3 nucleotide sequence: TGTGCCTGGGGGACCCTGGGGGGCTACACCTTC. The full variable domain, completed using reference TRBV30 and TRBJ1-2, is SQTIHQWPATLVQPVGSPLSLECTVEGTSNPNLYWYRQAAGRGLQLLFYSVGIGQISSEVPQNLSASRPQDRQFILSSKKLLLSDSGFYLCAWGTLGGYTFGSGTRLTVV.